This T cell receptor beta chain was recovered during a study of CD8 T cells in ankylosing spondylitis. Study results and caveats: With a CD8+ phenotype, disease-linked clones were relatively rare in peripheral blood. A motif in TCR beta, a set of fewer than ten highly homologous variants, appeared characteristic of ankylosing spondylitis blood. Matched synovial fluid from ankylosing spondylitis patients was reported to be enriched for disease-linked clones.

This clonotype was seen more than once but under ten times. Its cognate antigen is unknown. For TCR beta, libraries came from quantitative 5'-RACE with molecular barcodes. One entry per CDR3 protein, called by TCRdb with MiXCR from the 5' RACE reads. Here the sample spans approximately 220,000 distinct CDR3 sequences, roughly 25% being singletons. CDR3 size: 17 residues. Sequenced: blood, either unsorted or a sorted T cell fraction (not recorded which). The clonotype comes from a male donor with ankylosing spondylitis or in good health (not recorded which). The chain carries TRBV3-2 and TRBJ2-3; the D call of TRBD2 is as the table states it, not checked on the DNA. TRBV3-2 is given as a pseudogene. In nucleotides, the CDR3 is TGTGCCACCTGCCAAGTTCGGGCGGGAGGGCAGGTGGATACGCAGTATTTT. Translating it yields CATCQVRAGGQVDTQYF.